This T cell receptor beta chain emerged from a study of OX40 agonist ivuxolimab in advanced cancers. General notes on the study: The costimulatory receptor OX40 (CD134) was targeted by ivuxolimab, a fully human IgG2 agonistic monoclonal antibody. Three dose-escalation patients achieved partial responses, one with hepatocellular carcinoma and two with cutaneous melanoma. The purpose of peripheral TCRbeta sequencing was to test whether ivuxolimab changed TCR sequence diversity and led to clonal T-cell expansion. Among the 50 to 55 dose-escalation patients, some 20 had hepatocellular carcinoma, some 15 melanoma, 9 renal cell carcinoma and 9 head and neck cancer. Intravenous ivuxolimab was administered to patients every 2 weeks at six dose levels: 0.01, 0.1, 0.3, 1.5, 3 and 10 mg/kg. The paper describes the monotherapy dose-escalation part (N = 52 patients) of the phase I trial of ivuxolimab. Prior anti-PD-1, anti-PD-L1 or anti-CTLA-4 therapy was permitted, and checkpoint inhibitors had been received by around 39% of dose-escalation patients. In the dose-escalation cohort, approximately 82% of patients were male, and the mean age was approximately 60 years, with a range of 23 to 79. What the authors observed across the whole study: At doses from 0.1 to 3.0 mg/kg, clonal expansion was seen in both CD4+ and CD8+ blood T cells between baseline and week 6. Low levels of normalized T-cell clonal expansion were also seen in some nonresponding patients. In partial responders in the 0.1-3.0 mg/kg groups, normalized peripheral clonal expansion was found to be among the lowest, especially among CD8+ T cells. After ivuxolimab, expanded clones were on average more numerous among CD8+ T cells than among CD4+ T cells. Antigen specificity was not determined for the clonally expanded peripheral T cells.

Genomic DNA was isolated from the sorted cells so that the TCRbeta CDR3 region could be sequenced. The immunoSEQ Assay was used to sequence the TCRbeta CDR3 regions. TCRdb mirrors the immuneACCESS table, restricted to in-frame sequences. Some clones are absent from its copies; in checked studies, under half trace to an unresolved V gene, and the reason for the others is unknown. In this sample the table shows about 36,000 clones, around 80% of which occur a single time. Of the sample, 22% is held by the ten largest clones. Patients with a history of autoimmune disease or receiving systemic immunosuppression were excluded from the trial. Peripheral blood for TCR sequencing was collected from all dose cohorts at baseline, on cycle 4 day 1, and on cycle 7 day 1. The samples were taken from a phase I, first-in-human, multicenter, open-label dose-escalation trial of ivuxolimab. Adults with locally advanced or metastatic melanoma, renal cell carcinoma, hepatocellular carcinoma or head and neck squamous cell carcinoma were enrolled in the trial. Before TCR sequencing, CD4+ T cells and CD8+ T cells were sorted from peripheral blood as separate populations.

A note on this clone: Its specific antigen is unknown. A junction boundary mismatches the germline segment, possibly from a read error.

The origin of this receptor is an adult with an advanced solid tumor such as melanoma, head and neck, liver or kidney cancer. The sample in question was CD4+ or CD8+ T cells sorted from blood, obtained in a trial of the OX40 agonist ivuxolimab.

The bases read TGTGCTAGCACCCCCACGGGGGGGGAGACCCAGTACTTC. It translates as CASTPTGGETQYF. The sequence joins TRBV7-7 to TRBJ2-5; TRBD2 agrees with 8 junctional bases. The germline V gene encodes CDR1 SSHAT and CDR2 FNYEAQ (reference sequence). Counted from cysteine to phenylalanine, this CDR3 has 13 amino acids. Of the read, only the CDR3 DNA is kept; its 39 bases are in frame from base 1.